Listed below are T cell receptor beta chains from one sample, sequenced in a study of T cells in narcolepsy. Libraries were prepared by immunoSEQ multiplex PCR; TCRdb keeps only in-frame clonotypes and omits some of them. The sample has about 24,000 clones, just over 60% seen once. What was sequenced was memory (CD45RA-) CD4+ T cells from blood. Source of these receptors: a human donor in good health. The CDR3 runs from the conserved cysteine through the conserved F or W. The D gene is left open where the match is weak. Some rows mark clone size as missing; the rest say once, few, many or name a class of expanded clone.

D: NA
size: NA
J: TRBJ2-7
V: TRBV6-1
CDR3: CASSRGREQYF
DNA: TGTGCCAGCAGCAGGGGACGCGAGCAGTACTTC

D: NA
size: NA
J: TRBJ1-1
V: TRBV6-5
CDR3: CASKAGQGYEAFF
DNA: TGTGCCAGCAAGGCTGGCCAGGGCTATGAAGCTTTCTTT

D: TRBD1
size: NA
J: TRBJ2-5
V: TRBV6-5
CDR3: CASRTGGQETQYF
DNA: TGTGCCAGCAGGACAGGGGGTCAGGAGACCCAGTACTTC

D: NA
size: NA
J: TRBJ1-4
V: TRBV5-8
CDR3: CASSLEPTGSWEKLFF
DNA: TGTGCCAGCAGCTTGGAGCCAACTGGGTCCTGGGAAAAACTGTTTTTT

D: NA
size: few
J: TRBJ2-7
V: TRBV6-6
CDR3: CATRPGFESYEQYF
DNA: TGTGCCACTAGGCCGGGATTTGAGTCCTACGAGCAGTACTTC

D: NA
size: NA
J: TRBJ2-7
V: TRBV7-3
CDR3: CASSVGGSSYEQYF
DNA: TGTGCCAGCAGCGTCGGGGGATCCTCCTACGAGCAGTACTTC

D: TRBD1
size: few
J: TRBJ2-2
V: TRBV2
CDR3: CASSATGGKGELFF
DNA: TGTGCCAGCAGTGCCACAGGGGGAAAAGGGGAGCTGTTTTTT

D: NA
size: NA
J: TRBJ1-6
V: TRBV5-1
CDR3: CASSPLGYNSPLHF
DNA: TGTGCCAGCAGCCCATTGGGGTATAATTCACCCCTCCACTTT

D: TRBD1
size: NA
J: TRBJ1-6
V: TRBV6-1
CDR3: CASGTGGDSPLHF
DNA: TGTGCCAGCGGGACAGGGGGCGATTCACCCCTCCACTTT

D: TRBD2
size: NA
J: TRBJ2-1
V: TRBV14
CDR3: CASSQANLAGVDEQFF
DNA: TGTGCCAGCAGCCAAGCGAATCTAGCGGGGGTTGATGAGCAGTTCTTC

D: NA
size: few
J: TRBJ1-5
V: TRBV9
CDR3: CASATTENNQPQHF
DNA: TGTGCCAGCGCCACGACAGAAAACAATCAGCCCCAGCATTTT

D: NA
size: NA
J: TRBJ1-1
V: TRBV9
CDR3: CASSVATGGPLTEAFF
DNA: TGTGCCAGCAGCGTAGCTACTGGGGGACCGTTGACTGAAGCTTTCTTT

D: TRBD2
size: few
J: TRBJ2-5
V: TRBV18
CDR3: CASSPRLAGGEETQYF
DNA: TGTGCCAGCTCACCTAGACTAGCGGGAGGGGAGGAGACCCAGTACTTC

D: NA
size: NA
J: TRBJ1-1
V: TRBV9
CDR3: CASSARGGLNTEAFF
DNA: TGTGCCAGCAGCGCCCGAGGGGGGCTGAACACTGAAGCTTTCTTT

D: NA
size: NA
J: TRBJ1-5
V: TRBV10-3
CDR3: CAIHREPNQPQHF
DNA: TGTGCCATCCACAGGGAACCTAATCAGCCCCAGCATTTT

D: TRBD1
size: NA
J: TRBJ2-1
V: TRBV7-3
CDR3: CASSRGLGNEQFF
DNA: TGTGCCAGCTCAAGGGGGCTTGGCAATGAGCAGTTCTTC

D: NA
size: few
J: TRBJ2-1
V: TRBV5-1
CDR3: CASSLGQGAYNEQFF
DNA: TGCGCCAGCAGCTTGGGGCAGGGAGCCTACAATGAGCAGTTCTTC

D: NA
size: NA
J: TRBJ2-7
V: TRBV7-2
CDR3: CASSYRDSYEQYF
DNA: TGTGCCAGCAGCTACAGGGATAGCTACGAGCAGTACTTC

D: TRBD1
size: once
J: TRBJ1-1
V: TRBV28
CDR3: CASSPGPGGHTEAFF
DNA: TGTGCCAGCAGTCCGGGGCCAGGGGGCCACACTGAAGCTTTCTTT

D: NA
size: NA
J: TRBJ2-7
V: TRBV10-2
CDR3: CASSLGGIYEQYF
DNA: TGCGCCAGCTCACTGGGCGGAATCTACGAGCAGTACTTC

D: NA
size: NA
J: TRBJ1-2
V: TRBV29-1
CDR3: CSVELFLGGYTF
DNA: TGCAGCGTTGAGCTCTTTCTGGGGGGCTACACCTTC

D: NA
size: NA
J: TRBJ2-1
V: TRBV14
CDR3: CASSQVRRLDTNEQFF
DNA: TGTGCCAGCAGCCAAGTTCGGAGGCTCGACACCAATGAGCAGTTCTTC

D: NA
size: NA
J: TRBJ1-1
V: TRBV2
CDR3: CASSEGSYQAFF
DNA: TGTGCCAGCAGTGAGGGGTCCTATCAAGCTTTCTTT

D: NA
size: once
J: TRBJ1-2
V: TRBV19
CDR3: CASSRAPEDRYTF
DNA: TGTGCCAGTAGTAGAGCCCCCGAGGATCGCTACACCTTC

D: NA
size: medium-sized
J: TRBJ2-3
V: TRBV11-1
CDR3: CASSLFTSSTDTQYF
DNA: TGTGCCAGCAGCTTGTTTACTTCCAGCACAGATACGCAGTATTTT

D: TRBD2
size: NA
J: TRBJ2-7
V: TRBV29-1
CDR3: CSVRGLAGVAEQYF
DNA: TGCAGCGTGAGAGGACTAGCGGGAGTCGCCGAGCAGTACTTC

D: NA
size: few
J: TRBJ1-6
V: TRBV11-2
CDR3: CASTVAPNSPLHF
DNA: TGTGCCAGCACCGTAGCGCCCAATTCACCCCTCCACTTT

D: NA
size: NA
J: TRBJ2-3
V: TRBV4-1
CDR3: CASSQDSRREDTQYF
DNA: TGCGCCAGCAGCCAAGATTCCCGGAGGGAAGATACGCAGTATTTT

D: NA
size: NA
J: TRBJ1-1
V: TRBV6-5
CDR3: CASSAGRNTEAFF
DNA: TGTGCCAGCAGTGCCGGAAGGAACACTGAAGCTTTCTTT

D: TRBD1
size: few
J: TRBJ1-1
V: TRBV7-8
CDR3: CASRRTGNTEAFF
DNA: TGTGCCAGCAGGCGGACAGGGAACACTGAAGCTTTCTTT

D: NA
size: NA
J: TRBJ1-1
V: TRBV19
CDR3: CASTEGDTEAFF
DNA: TGTGCCAGTACGGAAGGGGACACTGAAGCTTTCTTT

D: TRBD2
size: few
J: TRBJ2-5
V: TRBV7-2
CDR3: CASSLVGVTSRETQYF
DNA: TGTGCCAGCAGCTTAGTAGGGGTGACTAGCAGGGAGACCCAGTACTTC

D: TRBD1
size: NA
J: TRBJ2-2
V: TRBV7-9
CDR3: CASSSRGTANTGELFF
DNA: TGTGCCAGCAGCTCCAGGGGGACAGCGAACACCGGGGAGCTGTTTTTT

D: TRBD1
size: NA
J: TRBJ2-3
V: TRBV2
CDR3: CASGGTGGAPDTQYF
DNA: TGTGCCAGCGGGGGGACAGGAGGAGCCCCGGATACGCAGTATTTT

D: TRBD1
size: NA
J: TRBJ1-2
V: TRBV6-5
CDR3: CASSQGARGYTF
DNA: TGTGCCAGCAGTCAGGGGGCTAGGGGCTACACCTTC

D: TRBD2
size: NA
J: TRBJ2-1
V: TRBV29-1
CDR3: CSAATSGGAGEQFF
DNA: TGCAGCGCCGCAACTAGCGGGGGGGCGGGTGAGCAGTTCTTC

D: TRBD1
size: NA
J: TRBJ1-6
V: TRBV6-5
CDR3: CASSERTGQSPLHF
DNA: TGTGCCAGCAGTGAGAGGACAGGTCAATCACCCCTCCACTTT

D: NA
size: NA
J: TRBJ1-2
V: TRBV6-1
CDR3: CASSSGSAEVYGYTF
DNA: TGTGCCAGCAGTTCAGGGTCAGCCGAGGTCTATGGCTACACCTTC

D: TRBD1
size: NA
J: TRBJ1-2
V: TRBV28
CDR3: CASRTDRGHGYTF
DNA: TGTGCCAGCCGGACGGACAGGGGCCATGGCTACACCTTC

D: NA
size: NA
J: TRBJ1-6
V: TRBV5-1
CDR3: CASSALSEGAPLHF
DNA: TGCGCCAGCAGCGCCCTCTCGGAGGGCGCACCCCTCCACTTT

D: NA
size: few
J: TRBJ2-1
V: TRBV10-3
CDR3: CAISESKVGGLSEQFF
DNA: TGTGCCATCAGTGAGTCGAAGGTGGGAGGATTATCTGAGCAGTTCTTC

D: TRBD2
size: NA
J: TRBJ2-7
V: TRBV27
CDR3: CASSISGLVQYEQYF
DNA: TGTGCCAGCAGTATATCCGGACTAGTTCAATACGAGCAGTACTTC

D: NA
size: NA
J: TRBJ2-5
V: TRBV5-4
CDR3: CASSPARGGGQETQYF
DNA: TGTGCCAGCAGTCCTGCCAGGGGAGGGGGGCAAGAGACCCAGTACTTC

D: TRBD2
size: few
J: TRBJ2-7
V: TRBV11-2
CDR3: CASSLGMAGGKYEQYF
DNA: TGTGCCAGCAGCTTAGGCATGGCGGGAGGCAAGTACGAGCAGTACTTC

D: TRBD2
size: many
J: TRBJ2-5
V: TRBV5-1
CDR3: CASSDAGGRWETQYF
DNA: TGCGCCAGCAGCGATGCGGGGGGCCGGTGGGAGACCCAGTACTTC

D: TRBD1
size: few
J: TRBJ2-7
V: TRBV20-1
CDR3: CSALGQAYQYF
DNA: TGCAGTGCTCTAGGACAGGCTTACCAGTACTTC

D: NA
size: NA
J: TRBJ1-6
V: TRBV15
CDR3: CATSRDGGADLGSPLHF
DNA: TGTGCCACCAGCAGAGATGGCGGGGCCGACCTGGGTTCACCCCTCCACTTT

D: TRBD1
size: NA
J: TRBJ2-6
V: TRBV28
CDR3: CASKQGARAGANVLTF
DNA: TGTGCCAGCAAGCAGGGGGCGCGGGCAGGGGCCAACGTCCTGACTTTC